The 21 T cell receptor beta chains given below trace back to one sample, sequenced in a study of blood T cell repertoires in COVID-19. The protocol was immunoSEQ multiplex PCR, while the TCRdb copy is restricted to in-frame clones and leaves out a portion. The sample yields about 78,000 clones, around 91% seen once. Source material: peripheral blood. These TCRs come from a woman aged 50 to 65 in a cohort sampled during active COVID-19.

As for this clone: Other DNA sequences in this sample translate to the same CDR3. The chain links TRBV27 to TRBJ2-2, with D perhaps TRBD2 (6 bases). This CDR3 spans 14 amino acids. V was shortened by 8 bases and J by 1 base, with 11 bases between the two germline ends. Germline V lookup: CDR1 MNHEY, CDR2 SMNVEV (reference sequence). CDR3 protein: CASGAGLNTGELFF. The CDR3 nucleotides are TGTGCCAGCGGTGCGGGGCTGAACACCGGGGAGCTGTTTTTT.

V gene TRBV7-3 combines with J gene TRBJ1-1, with TRBD1 identical over 7 bases. V lost 6 bases and J lost 0; bases outside the gene matches: 4. Per the germline V gene, CDR1 is SGHTA and CDR2 is FQGTGA. This CDR3 has 14 residues. This chain's CDR3 is CASRLGQLNTEAFF. The CDR3 DNA follows: TGTGCCAGCAGGTTGGGACAGTTGAACACTGAAGCTTTCTTT.

The chain employs TRBV10-3 and TRBJ1-6, with D perhaps TRBD1 (6 bases). The CDR3 contains 14 residues. Trimming removed 6 bases at V and 8 bases at J, with 14 bases between. Germline CDR1 is ENHRY and CDR2 is SYGVKD. The CDR3 region has the DNA TGTGCCATCAGCGTCCGGGACACCGATTCACCCCTCCACTTT. This sequence encodes CAISVRDTDSPLHF.

The chain joins TRBV6-5 to TRBJ1-2, with D maybe TRBD1 (5 bases). CDR1 is MNHEY and CDR2 is SVGAGI in the germline V gene. The V and J ends lost 5 bases and 3 bases respectively, with 16 bases between them. The CDR3 is 15 residues long. DNA of the CDR3: TGTGCCAGCAGTATGGGGGGAGCCGTGGACTATGGCTACACCTTC. Translation: CASSMGGAVDYGYTF.

The chain employs TRBV4-1 and TRBJ2-1; D is unresolved. The CDR3 runs 12 residues. Trimming stripped 3 bases from V and 8 bases from J, with 8 bases between. The germline V gene encodes CDR1 MGHRA and CDR2 YSYEKL. CDR3 region: CASSQNRDEQFF. CDR3 nucleotides: TGCGCCAGCAGCCAGAACCGGGATGAGCAGTTCTTC.

This clone was seen once. Additional DNA sequences in this sample encode the identical CDR3. The chain employs TRBV10-3 and TRBJ1-5; TRBD1 agrees at 8 bases. CDR1 is ENHRY and CDR2 is SYGVKD in the germline V gene. This CDR3 has 14 amino acids. The V and J ends lost 5 bases and 3 bases, in that order; junction bases with no gene match: 3. CDR3 nucleotide sequence: TGTGCCATCAGTCAGGGGGCCCCCAATCAGCCCCAGCATTTT. Amino acids: CAISQGAPNQPQHF.

The chain couples TRBV13 to TRBJ2-1; D may be TRBD2 (6 bases). Looked up from germline, CDR1 is PRHDT and CDR2 is FYEKMQ (reference sequence). CDR3 length equals 15 residues. V shed 3 bases and J shed 2 bases, with 11 bases lying between them. This CDR3 is CASSLGGEAYNEQFF. The CDR3 DNA sequence: TGTGCCAGCAGCTTGGGGGGAGAAGCCTACAATGAGCAGTTCTTC. Together with reference TRBV13 and TRBJ2-1, the CDR3 gives the full variable domain: AAGVIQSPRHLIKEKRETATLKCYPIPRHDTVYWYQQGPGQDPQFLISFYEKMQSDKGSIPDRFSAQQFSDYHSELNMSSLELGDSALYFCASSLGGEAYNEQFFGPGTRLTVL.

The V gene is TRBV28, the J gene TRBJ1-6; D ambiguous. The germline CDR1 and CDR2 sequences are MDHEN and SYDVKM. The CDR3 spans 14 residues. V lost 7 bases and J 7 bases, leaving 14 bases between the germline ends. CDR3 residues: CASTPSNGNSPLHF. The CDR3 DNA follows: TGTGCCAGCACCCCCTCAAATGGCAATTCACCCCTCCACTTT.

V gene TRBV2 combines with J gene TRBJ1-5; TRBD1 matches 12 bases. Germline V gene data show CDR1 as SNHLY and CDR2 as FYNNEI. The CDR3 extends over 13 amino acids. With 9 bases clipped from V and 7 bases from J, the junction kept 4 bases outside the gene matches. CDR3 amino acids: CASRGQGAQPQHF. The DNA for the CDR3 is TGTGCCAGTCGGGGACAGGGGGCACAGCCCCAGCATTTT.

CDR3 loop: CSVEGTESTEAFF. The CDR3 DNA sequence: TGCAGCGTGGAGGGGACAGAGAGCACTGAAGCTTTCTTT. This chain joins TRBV29-1 and TRBJ1-1; 7 nucleotides match TRBD1. CDR3 length equals 13 residues. V lost 6 bases, J lost 4 bases, and 8 bases stayed unmatched. CDR1 is SQVTM, CDR2 ANQGSEA, per germline.

V gene TRBV18 combines with J gene TRBJ1-1, with TRBD1 identical over 8 bases. This CDR3 contains 15 residues. The V gene's germline CDR1 is KGHSH and CDR2 LQKENI. V trimming: 1 base; J trimming: 1 base; junction bases outside the gene matches: 2. CDR3 region: CASSPQTGENTEAFF. The DNA for the CDR3 is TGTGCCAGCTCACCACAGACAGGGGAGAACACTGAAGCTTTCTTT. The full variable domain, with the rest looked up from reference TRBV18 and TRBJ1-1, is NAGVMQNPRHLVRRRGQEARLRCSPMKGHSHVYWYRQLPEEGLKFMVYLQKENIIDESGMPKERFSAEFPKEGPSILRIQQVVRGDSAAYFCASSPQTGENTEAFFGQGTRLTVV.

CDR3 sequence reads: CASSPTGLLSPDEQYF. CDR3 sequence (DNA): TGTGCCAGCAGTCCTACAGGGCTACTAAGCCCAGACGAGCAGTACTTC. The chain uses TRBV27 and TRBJ2-7; perhaps TRBD1 as D (6 bases). Germline V gene lookup returns CDR1 MNHEY and CDR2 SMNVEV (reference sequence). Trimming removed 5 bases from V and 5 bases from J, with 22 bases in between. The CDR3 runs 16 residues.

The chain uses TRBV7-2 and TRBJ2-7; 10 bases agree with TRBD1. The CDR3 runs to 13 residues. Looked up from germline, CDR1 is SGHTA and CDR2 is FQGNSA. Trimming at V came to 5 bases and at J to 7 bases, leaving 5 bases not matched to a gene. The CDR3 sequence is CASSQGQGREQYF. DNA for the CDR3: TGTGCCAGCAGCCAGGGACAGGGGAGGGAGCAGTACTTC.

The J gene is TRBJ1-1, the V gene TRBV7-3; D not resolved. Germline V lookup: CDR1 SGHTA, CDR2 FQGTGA. The V end was cut by 2 bases, the J end by 0 bases, with 13 bases between. The CDR3 consists of 16 residues. The DNA for the CDR3 is TGTGCCAGCAGCTTAGAGGGCAGTAACATGAACACTGAAGCTTTCTTT. This encodes CASSLEGSNMNTEAFF.

V gene TRBV7-3 combines with J gene TRBJ2-1; TRBD2 matches 11 bases. The CDR3 runs 14 residues. CDR1 and CDR2 from the germline V gene are SGHTA and FQGTGA. J lost 9 bases, V lost 5 bases, and 6 bases had no gene match. CDR3 bases: TGTGCCAGCAGCAATAGCGGGAGGGGAGGTGAGCAGTTCTTC. Translated: CASSNSGRGGEQFF.

The chain links TRBV7-9 to TRBJ2-5, with 9 bases lining up with TRBD1. CDR3 length equals 16 residues. Per germline, CDR1 SEHNR and CDR2 FQNEAQ (reference sequence). V was clipped by 0 bases and J by 5 bases; unmatched bases: 7. The CDR3 loop is CASSLAGQGWWETQYF. CDR3 nucleotide sequence: TGTGCCAGCAGCTTAGCGGGACAGGGCTGGTGGGAGACCCAGTACTTC.

V and J are TRBV28 and TRBJ1-4; no clear D gene. In germline, CDR1 is MDHEN, CDR2 SYDVKM. The CDR3 is made up of 15 amino acids. With 5 bases removed from V and 0 bases from J, the gap between germline ends came to 10 bases. CDR3 bases: TGTGCCAGCAGTAACGGCGCGGCAACTAATGAAAAACTGTTTTTT. Translating gives CASSNGAATNEKLFF.

This chain joins TRBV12-3 or TRBV12-4 and TRBJ1-1, with D perhaps TRBD1 (5 bases). CDR3 size: 13 residues. Between the trimmed V and J ends, which lost 1 base and 3 bases, there was a span of 6 bases. The CDR3 DNA reads TGTGCCAGCAGTTTAGGGGGGGACACTGAAGCTTTCTTT. It translates to CASSLGGDTEAFF.

The V and J genes are TRBV30 and TRBJ1-2; perhaps TRBD1 as D (5 bases). The germline CDR1 and CDR2 sequences are GTSNPN and SVGIG (reference sequence). Trimming took off 3 bases at V and 3 bases at J, with 11 bases between the two ends. This CDR3 has 13 residues. The CDR3 sequence is CAWSAPGYYGYTF. The CDR3 DNA reads TGTGCCTGGAGCGCTCCAGGGTACTATGGCTACACCTTC.

The V call is TRBV4-1, the J call TRBJ2-7; 8 bases agree with TRBD1. V trimming: 4 bases; J trimming: 5 bases; junction bases outside the gene matches: 13. This CDR3 contains 16 residues. Germline V gene data show CDR1 as MGHRA and CDR2 as YSYEKL. CDR3 protein: CASSPGPRGRLDEQYF. As DNA, the CDR3 is TGCGCCAGCAGCCCAGGGCCCAGGGGGCGCTTGGACGAGCAGTACTTC.

The gene calls are TRBV10-3 and TRBJ2-3; 8 bases fit TRBD2. The CDR3 covers 14 residues. V dropped 9 bases and J dropped 3; count of bases not matched to a gene: 8. Germline V lookup: CDR1 ENHRY, CDR2 SYGVKD. CDR3 bases: TGTGCCATTCGTGGGGCTAGCGGGACAGATACGCAGTATTTT. Its protein product is CAIRGASGTDTQYF.